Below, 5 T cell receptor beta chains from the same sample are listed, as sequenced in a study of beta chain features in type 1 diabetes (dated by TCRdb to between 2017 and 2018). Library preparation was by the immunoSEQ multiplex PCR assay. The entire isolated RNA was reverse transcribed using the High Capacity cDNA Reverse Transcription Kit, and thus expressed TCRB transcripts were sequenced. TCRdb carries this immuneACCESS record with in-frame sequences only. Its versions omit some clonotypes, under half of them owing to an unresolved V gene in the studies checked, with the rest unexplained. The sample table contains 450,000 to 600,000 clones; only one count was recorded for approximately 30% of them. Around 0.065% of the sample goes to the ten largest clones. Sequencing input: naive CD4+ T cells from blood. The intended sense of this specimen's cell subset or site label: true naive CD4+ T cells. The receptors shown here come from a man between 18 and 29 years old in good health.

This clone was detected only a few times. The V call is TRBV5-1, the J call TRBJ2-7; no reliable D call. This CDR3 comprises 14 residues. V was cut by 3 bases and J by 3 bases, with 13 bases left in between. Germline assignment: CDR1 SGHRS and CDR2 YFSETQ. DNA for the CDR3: TGCGCCAGCAGCTCGTCCCCACAGTACTACGAGCAGTACTTC. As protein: CASSSSPQYYEQYF.

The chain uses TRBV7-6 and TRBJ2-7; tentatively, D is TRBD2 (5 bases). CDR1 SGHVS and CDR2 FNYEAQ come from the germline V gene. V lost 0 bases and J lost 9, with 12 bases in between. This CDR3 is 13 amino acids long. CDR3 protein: CASSLANGERQYF. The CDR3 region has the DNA TGTGCCAGCAGCTTAGCGAACGGGGAGCGGCAGTACTTC.

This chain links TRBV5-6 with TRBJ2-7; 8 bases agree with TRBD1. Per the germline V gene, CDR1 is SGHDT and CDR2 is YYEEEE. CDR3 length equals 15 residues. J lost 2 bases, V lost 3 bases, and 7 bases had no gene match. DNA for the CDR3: TGTGCCAGCAGCTCCGGACAGGGTCGCCCCTACGAGCAGTACTTC. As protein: CASSSGQGRPYEQYF. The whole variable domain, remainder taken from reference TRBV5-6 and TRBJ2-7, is DAGVTQSPTHLIKTRGQQVTLRCSPKSGHDTVSWYQQALGQGPQFIFQYYEEEERQRGNFPDRFSGHQFPNYSSELNVNALLLGDSALYLCASSSGQGRPYEQYFGPGTRLTVT.

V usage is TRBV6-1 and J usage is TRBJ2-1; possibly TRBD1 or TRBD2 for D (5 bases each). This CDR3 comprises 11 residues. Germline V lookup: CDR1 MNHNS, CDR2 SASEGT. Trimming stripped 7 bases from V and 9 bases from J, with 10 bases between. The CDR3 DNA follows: TGTGCCAGCAAACGGGGCGGTGAGCAGTTCTTC. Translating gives CASKRGGEQFF.

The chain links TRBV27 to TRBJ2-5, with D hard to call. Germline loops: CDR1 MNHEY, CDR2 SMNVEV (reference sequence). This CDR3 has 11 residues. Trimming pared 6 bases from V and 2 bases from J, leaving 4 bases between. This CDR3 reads CASRKQETQYF. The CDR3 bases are TGTGCCAGCAGGAAGCAAGAGACCCAGTACTTC.